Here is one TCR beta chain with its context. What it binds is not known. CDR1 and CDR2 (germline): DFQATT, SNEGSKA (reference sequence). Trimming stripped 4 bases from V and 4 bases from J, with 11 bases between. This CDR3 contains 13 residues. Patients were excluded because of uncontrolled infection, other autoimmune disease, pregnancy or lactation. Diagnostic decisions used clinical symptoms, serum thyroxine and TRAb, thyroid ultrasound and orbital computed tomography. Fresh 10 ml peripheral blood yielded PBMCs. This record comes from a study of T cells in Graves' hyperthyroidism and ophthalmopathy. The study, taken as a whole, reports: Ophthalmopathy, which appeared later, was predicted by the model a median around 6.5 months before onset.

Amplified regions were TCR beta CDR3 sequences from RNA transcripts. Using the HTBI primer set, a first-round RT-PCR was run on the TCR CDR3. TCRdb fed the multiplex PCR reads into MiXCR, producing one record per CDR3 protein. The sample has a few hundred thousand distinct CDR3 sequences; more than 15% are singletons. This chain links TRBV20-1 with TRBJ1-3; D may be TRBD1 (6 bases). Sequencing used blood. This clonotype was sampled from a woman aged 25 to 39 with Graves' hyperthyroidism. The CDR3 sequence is CSAMRQVGNTIYF. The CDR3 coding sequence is TGCAGTGCTATGAGACAGGTCGGAAACACCATATATTTT.